Below, 12 T cell receptor beta chains from the same sample are listed, as sequenced in a study of T cell responses to AZD1222 COVID-19 vaccine. Some clones are missing from TCRdb's copy, which holds only in-frame ones; the method was immunoSEQ multiplex PCR. The sample shows tens of thousands of clones, approximately 85% of them seen only once. The sample here was peripheral blood, taken 28 days after the second AZD1222 dose. These receptors were taken from an adult who received the AZD1222 COVID-19 vaccine.

The J gene is TRBJ2-5, the V gene TRBV27; 14 bases match TRBD2. CDR1 and CDR2 from the germline V gene are MNHEY and SMNVEV (reference sequence). This CDR3 is 16 amino acids long. The ends lost 7 bases at V and 5 bases at J; junction bases unmatched: 9. The CDR3 DNA follows: TGTGCCAGCAACCCCGGGACTAGCGGGAGAGGGGAGACCCAGTACTTC. Amino acid sequence: CASNPGTSGRGETQYF.

This clone was seen only once. The chain links TRBV6-2 or TRBV6-3 to TRBJ2-5, with unresolved D. Trimming took off 5 bases at V and 9 bases at J, with 10 bases between the two ends. Germline CDR1 is MNHEY and CDR2 is SVGEGT. This CDR3 region has 11 residues. CDR3: CASSTERPQYF. DNA of the CDR3: TGTGCCAGCAGTACCGAGAGACCCCAGTACTTC.

This clone has a single count. This chain links TRBV28 with TRBJ2-3, with a tentative D call TRBD1 (7 bases). V dropped 6 bases and J dropped 0 bases, with 16 bases sitting between them. The CDR3 extends over 16 amino acids. CDR1 is MDHEN, CDR2 SYDVKM, per germline. As DNA, the CDR3 is TGTGCCAGCAGCGGATCGACAGGGAGGAGCACAGATACGCAGTATTTT. This encodes CASSGSTGRSTDTQYF.

The V call is TRBV19, the J call TRBJ1-2; unclear D gene. The CDR3 has 15 amino acids. Germline CDR1 and CDR2: LNHDA and SQIVND (reference sequence). Trimming left V 2 bases short and J 2 bases short, with 12 bases between. The CDR3 DNA is TGTGCCAGTAGTATACCCCAGACAAGGAACTATGGCTACACCTTC. This translates into CASSIPQTRNYGYTF.

The chain uses TRBV19 and TRBJ2-1; 7 positions agree with TRBD1. Germline V gene sequence: CDR1 LNHDA, CDR2 SQIVND (reference sequence). The CDR3 is 15 amino acids. The V segment lost 7 bases and the J segment 6 bases; nucleotides outside the gene matches: 12. CDR3 region: CASTSTRQGPNEQFF. For the CDR3, the DNA is TGTGCCAGTACTTCAACGAGACAGGGCCCCAATGAGCAGTTCTTC.

This sequence joins TRBV11-1 and TRBJ2-3, with D possibly being TRBD1 (5 bases). CDR3 size: 14 residues. Germline CDR1 and CDR2: SGHAT and FQDESV (reference sequence). V shed 3 bases and J shed 4 bases, with 11 bases lying between them. CDR3 sequence reads: CASSFQGGPDTQYF. The CDR3 bases are TGTGCCAGCAGCTTCCAGGGTGGCCCAGATACGCAGTATTTT.

Only one count was recorded for this clone. This sequence joins TRBV28 and TRBJ2-7, with unresolved D. V lost 2 bases to trimming and J lost 3 bases, with 14 bases between them. The germline V gene has CDR1 MDHEN and CDR2 SYDVKM. This CDR3 has 15 amino acids. The CDR3 region is CASSLDSSYGYEQYF. The CDR3 nucleotides read TGTGCCAGCAGTTTAGACTCCTCTTATGGCTACGAGCAGTACTTC.

The V call is TRBV19, the J call TRBJ2-5; D might be TRBD1 (6 bases). The CDR3 contains 14 residues. The germline gives CDR1 LNHDA, CDR2 SQIVND (reference sequence). Trimming took off 4 bases at V and 4 bases at J, with 13 bases between the two ends. For the CDR3, the DNA is TGTGCCAGTAGTACCCTACAGGGCCGAGAGACCCAGTACTTC. This gives the protein CASSTLQGRETQYF.

The gene calls are TRBV6-1 and TRBJ1-5, with unresolved D. Germline-derived CDR1 and CDR2 are MNHNS and SASEGT. The CDR3 extends over 13 amino acids. Trimming cost V 0 bases and J 6 bases, with 6 bases left between them. CDR3 DNA sequence: TGTGCCAGCAGTGAAGCGCGGGGTCAGCCCCAGCATTTT. It specifies CASSEARGQPQHF.

DNA of the CDR3: TGTGCCAGTAGTCCCCACGCGGGGGGTTACAATGAGCAGTTCTTC. Protein sequence: CASSPHAGGYNEQFF. This chain joins TRBV19 and TRBJ2-1; 8 bases agree with TRBD2. This CDR3 is 15 amino acids long. The germline CDR1 and CDR2 sequences are LNHDA and SQIVND (reference sequence). The V and J ends lost 5 bases and 4 bases, in that order; junction bases with no gene match: 7. Full variable domain (missing parts from reference TRBV19 and TRBJ2-1): DGGITQSPKYLFRKEGQNVTLSCEQNLNHDAMYWYRQDPGQGLRLIYYSQIVNDFQKGDIAEGYSVSREKKESFPLTVTSAQKNPTAFYLCASSPHAGGYNEQFFGPGTRLTVL.

The chain couples TRBV5-4 to TRBJ2-1, with TRBD1 matching over 8 bases. The CDR3 extends over 17 amino acids. In germline, CDR1 is SGHNT, CDR2 YYREEE (reference sequence). V was clipped by 4 bases and J by 4 bases; unmatched bases: 13. The CDR3 protein is CASSGDSGGSLYNEQFF. CDR3 bases: TGTGCCAGCAGCGGCGACTCAGGGGGCTCTCTGTACAATGAGCAGTTCTTC.

This rearrangement joins TRBV7-8 to TRBJ1-5; D is uncertain. The CDR3 loop spans 16 amino acids. Trimming stripped 0 bases from V and 3 bases from J, with 12 bases between. Germline CDR1 reads SGHVS; CDR2 reads FQNEAQ. CDR3: CASSLAGFENNQPQHF. CDR3 nucleotides: TGTGCCAGCAGCTTAGCGGGGTTCGAAAACAATCAGCCCCAGCATTTT.